This TCR beta chain is from a study of response to subunit inactivated influenza vaccine. Findings and caveats of the study: T cells newly recruited by each seasonal influenza vaccination are few, the authors suggested.

This clonotype was recorded at least ten times. The target antigen is unknown. Each CDR3 protein gets one entry after TCRdb re-called the RT-PCR reads with MiXCR. Among about 500,000 distinct CDR3 sequences listed, approximately 16% were seen once. The trim removed 6 bases at V and 0 bases at J, leaving 3 bases unmatched. This CDR3 has 14 residues. From germline, CDR1 is ENHRY and CDR2 SYGVKD. The chain employs TRBV10-3 and TRBJ1-1; 8 bases match TRBD1. The source was CD4+ T cells sorted from PBMCs, collected approximately 25 months after vaccination. This TCR was sampled from a man aged 50 to 69 who received an inactivated influenza vaccine. The CDR3 nucleotides are TGTGCCATCAGGCAGGGGGCCCTGAACACTGAAGCTTTCTTT. Its translation: CAIRQGALNTEAFF.